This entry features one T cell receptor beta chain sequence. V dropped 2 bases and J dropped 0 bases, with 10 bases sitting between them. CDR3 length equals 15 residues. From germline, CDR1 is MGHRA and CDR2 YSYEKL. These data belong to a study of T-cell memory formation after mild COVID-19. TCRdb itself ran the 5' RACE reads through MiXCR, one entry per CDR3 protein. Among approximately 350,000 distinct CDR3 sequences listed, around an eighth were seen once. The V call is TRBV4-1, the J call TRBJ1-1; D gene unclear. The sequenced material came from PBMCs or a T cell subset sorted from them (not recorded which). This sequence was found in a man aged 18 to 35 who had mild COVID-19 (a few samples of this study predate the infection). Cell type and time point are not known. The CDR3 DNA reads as TGCGCCAGCAGCCAAAGCGGCGGAGTGAACACTGAAGCTTTCTTT. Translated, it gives CASSQSGGVNTEAFF.